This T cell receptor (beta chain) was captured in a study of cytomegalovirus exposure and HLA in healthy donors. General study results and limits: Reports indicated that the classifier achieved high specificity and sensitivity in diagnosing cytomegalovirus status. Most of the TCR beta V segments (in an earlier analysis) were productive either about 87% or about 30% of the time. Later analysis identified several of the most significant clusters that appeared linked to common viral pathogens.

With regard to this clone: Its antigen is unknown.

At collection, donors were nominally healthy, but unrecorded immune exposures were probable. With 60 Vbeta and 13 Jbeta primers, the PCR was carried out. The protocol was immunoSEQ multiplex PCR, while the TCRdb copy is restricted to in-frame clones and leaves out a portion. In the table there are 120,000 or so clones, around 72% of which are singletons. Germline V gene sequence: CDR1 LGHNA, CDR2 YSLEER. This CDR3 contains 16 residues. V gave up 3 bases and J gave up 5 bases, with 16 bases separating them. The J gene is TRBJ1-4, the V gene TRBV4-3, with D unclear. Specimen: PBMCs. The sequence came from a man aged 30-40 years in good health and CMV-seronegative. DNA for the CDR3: TGCGCCAGCAGCCAGACCCTAAGAGGGCCGAATGAAAAACTGTTTTTT. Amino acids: CASSQTLRGPNEKLFF.